This section outlines one TCR beta chain sequence together with its context. Its antigen specificity is not known. At one boundary the junction diverges from the germline segment, which might be a read error. The data derive from a study of post-analysis software for immune sequencing data (dated by TCRdb to about 2015). About the full investigation: Relapsing-remitting, secondary progressive and progressive-relapsing multiple sclerosis were recorded as disease courses, and subtype annotation was lacking for some patients. The patient repertoires were set against about eleven previously published healthy control repertoires from donors whose ages ranged from about 6 to 27 years. A subset of samples was prepared in parallel using single-end sample barcoding, then pooled and co-amplified after Illumina adapter ligation.

Reading from cysteine to phenylalanine, the CDR3 counts 16 amino acids. The CDR3 DNA has 48 bases and is translated from base 1. The germline V gene (reference sequence) gives CDR1 as SEHNR and CDR2 as FQNEAQ. General conclusions and limits of the study: Direct clustering with F measure showed strong co-clustering of samples prepared in the same batch, prompting a batch-effect correction. Significantly lower normalized Chao1 diversity was found in multiple sclerosis patients than in controls, suggesting substantial peripheral T-cell clonal expansion. The control group was slightly older than the multiple sclerosis patient group. Significantly higher frequencies in patients than in controls were found for roughly 5 TRBV segments, including TRBV5-6, TRBV5-1 and TRBV20-1.

Receptor amplification or capture employed PCR. The instrument was an Illumina HiSeq 2500. To reduce PCR and sequencing biases, unique molecular identifiers were incorporated into the TCR beta cDNA libraries. Every 1 to 10 million input T cells yielded about 500,000 cDNA molecules, meaning each molecule approximated one T cell. The patient libraries were prepared and sequenced with the same protocol used for the earlier healthy control dataset. Within a given batch, samples were prepared together, multiplexed and sequenced on the same HiSeq lane. As for the authors' bioinformatics: Raw barcoded reads were processed with MIGEC, and single-read molecular identifier groups were discarded before consensus assembly and CDR3 extraction. VDJtools was used for post-analysis of the clonotype tables, with diversity normalized by down-sampling every dataset to the smallest sample size. In repertoire overlap clustering, CDR3 amino acid sequences, but not nucleotide sequences, were matched to correct batch-related cross-sample contamination. TCRdb reprocessed the public reads (quality trimming at Q25 with fastp, clone calling with MiXCR) and kept in-frame beta chains. Each entry merges the rows of one CDR3 protein and shows their most common DNA and genes. The V and J calls come from TCRdb's annotation, not from the publication. The sample includes approximately 770,000 distinct CDR3 sequences, with 46% observed a single time. Roughly 4.4% of the sample is held by the ten biggest clonotypes.

To demonstrate the VDJtools post-analysis software, TCR beta repertoires were profiled from the peripheral blood of 10 to 15 young patients with multiple sclerosis. The patients with multiple sclerosis were children and adolescents between about 6 and 15 years of age. This clonotype was obtained from a girl aged 5-17 years with multiple sclerosis. The sequenced material came from blood. The rearranged chain carries TRBV7-9 and TRBJ1-2; TRBD1 lines up with 7 middle nucleotides. The DNA reads TGTGCCAGCAGCTTGGCGGCGATGGGACAGCTCTATGGCCACACCTTC. The translation is CASSLAAMGQLYGHTF.